This entry is about one TCR beta chain. The germline V gene encodes CDR1 SGHAT and CDR2 FQNNGV. Trimming took off 0 bases at V and 6 bases at J, with 14 bases between the two ends. The CDR3 sequence is 16 residues long. This entry is derived from a study of Ad26.COV2.S vaccination and SARS-CoV-2 variants. The protocol was immunoSEQ multiplex PCR, while the TCRdb copy is restricted to in-frame clones and leaves out a portion. The sample lists 380,000 or so clones, 75% to 90% occurring once. Treatment given: some 19 received Ad26.COV2.S at low or high dose, single or two shots; 5 received placebo; per-sample allocation not given. Collection of samples fell on day 63 after the first vaccine or placebo injection.

The material sequenced was peripheral blood, taken in a trial of Ad26.COV2.S vaccine versus placebo. This chain uses TRBV11-2 with TRBJ2-2; the D is unclear. This sequence originates from a person aged 18-65 years who received the Ad26.COV2.S COVID-19 vaccine or a placebo. In DNA, the CDR3 is TGTGCCAGCAGCTTAGAAGGGCCTTGGACCGCCGGGGAGCTGTTTTTT. This encodes CASSLEGPWTAGELFF.